These 29 T cell receptor beta chains share one sample of origin, sequenced in a study of control samples from healthy donors and cancer patients. Some clones are missing from TCRdb's copy, which holds only in-frame ones; the method was immunoSEQ multiplex PCR. The repertoire includes approximately 110,000 clones, just over 90% of them detected once, and 7.8% sits in the top ten. The specimen was blood. Source of these receptors: a woman aged 18-29 years in good health.

The chain recombines TRBV19 with TRBJ2-4; 7 nucleotides agree with TRBD2. This CDR3 contains 15 residues. The J segment lost 0 bases and the V segment lost 5 bases, leaving 4 bases of the junction unmatched. Per germline, CDR1 LNHDA and CDR2 SQIVND (reference sequence). The CDR3 bases are TGTGCCAGTAGTGCAGCGGGACTAGCCAAAAACATTCAGTACTTC. As protein: CASSAAGLAKNIQYF.

The chain recombines TRBV10-1 with TRBJ2-3; weak D call: TRBD2 (7 bases). The ends were cut back, 1 base at V and 2 bases at J, with 16 bases in the middle. This CDR3 spans 17 amino acids. CDR1 is WNHNN, CDR2 SYGVQD, per germline (reference sequence). The DNA for the CDR3 is TGCGCCAGCAGTGAGTTTACGGGGGGCTCCTACACAGATACGCAGTATTTT. Translated, it gives CASSEFTGGSYTDTQYF.

The chain is built from TRBV12-5 and TRBJ1-1; TRBD1 agrees at 8 bases. CDR1 is LGHNT, CDR2 FRNRAP, per germline. The CDR3 has 14 amino acids. V shed 1 base, J shed 5 bases, and the junction held 3 bases outside the gene matches. The chain's CDR3 is CASGLDRGVTEAFF. CDR3 coding DNA: TGTGCTAGTGGTTTGGACAGGGGGGTAACTGAAGCTTTCTTT.

The rearrangement uses TRBV19 and TRBJ2-1; 7 nucleotides agree with TRBD1. Germline V gives CDR1 LNHDA, CDR2 SQIVND (reference sequence). The CDR3 consists of 14 residues. Unmatched junction bases numbered 8, after V lost 5 bases and J lost 7 bases. In DNA form, the CDR3 reads TGTGCCAGTAGTTTCACCGGGACAGTGAATGAGCAGTTCTTC. Residues: CASSFTGTVNEQFF.

The CDR3 nucleotides read TGCGCCAGCAGCCAAGACGACAGAAACTCCTATAATTCACCCCTCCACTTT. The encoded protein is CASSQDDRNSYNSPLHF. The chain joins TRBV4-1 to TRBJ1-6; a weak D match, TRBD1 (5 bases). Deletions cut 0 bases from V and 0 bases from J, with 9 bases between. The CDR3 contains 17 residues. CDR1 is MGHRA and CDR2 is YSYEKL in the germline V gene.

This chain links TRBV21-1 with TRBJ1-6. TRBV21-1 is a pseudogene segment. The length of the CDR3 is 16 residues. Here the CDR3 reads CASSKAHGGHDSPLHF. The CDR3 DNA is TGTGCCAGCAGCAAGGCACACGGGGGCCACGATTCACCCCTCCACTTT.

The chain recombines TRBV28 with TRBJ2-3, with 8 bases aligning to TRBD2. Germline trimming cut 5 bases from V and 7 bases from J; bases unmatched to any gene: 14. CDR1 is MDHEN and CDR2 is SYDVKM in the germline V gene. CDR3 size: 16 residues. The CDR3: CASSAPTGGPLNTQYF. In nucleotides, the CDR3 is TGTGCCAGCAGTGCCCCAACGGGAGGGCCTTTGAATACGCAGTATTTT.

This sequence joins TRBV25-1 and TRBJ2-5; D remains ambiguous. The V gene lost 6 bases and the J gene lost 6 bases, with 8 bases spanning the gap. Germline-derived CDR1 and CDR2 are MGHDK and SYGVNS. The length of the CDR3 is 11 residues. The CDR3, as DNA: TGTGCCAGCAGCCTCGATCAGACCCAGTACTTC. This gives the protein CASSLDQTQYF.

The chain has TRBV28 and TRBJ2-6; D gene unclear. The length of the CDR3 is 15 residues. The germline V gene encodes CDR1 MDHEN and CDR2 SYDVKM. Deletions cut 6 bases from V and 1 base from J, with 10 bases between. The CDR3 region is CASSSAYSGANVLTF. In DNA form, the CDR3 reads TGTGCCAGCAGCTCCGCGTATTCTGGGGCCAACGTCCTGACTTTC.

This chain uses TRBV28 with TRBJ2-7, with TRBD1 as a possible D gene (5 bases). CDR1 is MDHEN, CDR2 SYDVKM, per germline. The CDR3 has 11 amino acids. The CDR3 here is CVWGFHYEQYF. CDR3 coding DNA: TGTGTGTGGGGCTTCCACTACGAGCAGTACTTC. Together with reference TRBV28 and TRBJ2-7, the CDR3 gives the full variable domain: DVKVTQSSRYLVKRTGEKVFLECVQDMDHENMFWYRQDPGLGLRLIYFSYDVKMKEKGDIPEGYSVSREKKERFSLILESASTNQTSMYLCVWGFHYEQYFGPGTRLTVT.

A single count supports this clone. This chain joins TRBV28 and TRBJ2-1, with 10 bases aligning to TRBD2. The CDR3 loop spans 16 amino acids. Germline loops: CDR1 MDHEN, CDR2 SYDVKM. The V segment lost 1 base and the J segment 8 bases; nucleotides outside the gene matches: 8. Written as DNA, the CDR3 is TGTGCCAGCAGTTTATTGGCTAGCGGGAGAGGCGATGAGCAGTTCTTC. Amino acids: CASSLLASGRGDEQFF.

This clone was found once. This chain uses TRBV4-3 with TRBJ2-3; tentatively, D is TRBD2 (5 bases). Germline CDR1 LGHNA, CDR2 YSLEER. The CDR3 has 15 amino acids. V dropped 3 bases and J dropped 2 bases, with 12 bases sitting between them. CDR3 amino acids: CASSHGGRPTDTQYF. The CDR3, as DNA: TGCGCCAGCAGCCATGGAGGCCGGCCCACAGATACGCAGTATTTT.

The chain uses TRBV5-8 and TRBJ2-7, with D maybe TRBD1 (5 bases). CDR1 is SGHTS, CDR2 YDEGEE, per germline. This CDR3 contains 12 residues. V was clipped by 4 bases and J by 2 bases, with 7 bases between them. CDR3 coding DNA: TGTGCCAGCAGCCTGGACACCTACGAGCAGTACTTC. Translated: CASSLDTYEQYF.

This clone was detected once. The rearrangement links TRBV7-9 to TRBJ2-5; TRBD2 matches 9 bases. Losses at the gene ends were 10 bases for V and 2 bases for J; bases not matched to a gene: 8. This CDR3 has 14 residues. The germline V gene encodes CDR1 SEHNR and CDR2 FQNEAQ (reference sequence). In DNA form, the CDR3 reads TGTGCCACCGCTGGGCTAGCGGGGCAAGAGACCCAGTACTTC. It encodes CATAGLAGQETQYF.

This chain links TRBV2 with TRBJ1-1; 7 bases map to TRBD1. Germline assignment: CDR1 SNHLY and CDR2 FYNNEI. V lost 3 bases to trimming and J lost 5 bases; unmatched junction nucleotides: 3. The CDR3 length is 13 residues. CDR3 bases: TGTGCCAGCAGTGACAGGGGGGGAACTGAAGCTTTCTTT. Protein: CASSDRGGTEAFF. Full variable domain (remainder filled in from reference TRBV2 and TRBJ1-1): EPEVTQTPSHQVTQMGQEVILRCVPISNHLYFYWYRQILGQKVEFLVSFYNNEISEKSEIFDDQFSVERPDGSNFTLKIRSTKLEDSAMYFCASSDRGGTEAFFGQGTRLTVV.

The chain combines TRBV11-2 with TRBJ2-2; the D gene could be TRBD1 or TRBD2 (6 bases each). With 3 bases removed from V and 3 bases from J, the gap between germline ends came to 11 bases. There are 15 residues in the CDR3. The V gene's germline CDR1 is SGHAT and CDR2 FQNNGV. This CDR3 is CASSLGGPHTGELFF. CDR3 nucleotides: TGTGCCAGCAGCTTGGGGGGCCCGCACACCGGGGAGCTGTTTTTT.

The rearrangement links TRBV15 to TRBJ1-1, with no clear D. Per the germline V gene, CDR1 is LNHNV and CDR2 is YYDKDF (reference sequence). The CDR3 spans 14 residues. Trimming removed 0 bases from V and 11 bases from J, with 16 bases in between. CDR3 amino acids: CATSRDIGPDEAFF. DNA of the CDR3: TGTGCCACCAGCAGAGATATTGGGCCAGATGAGGCTTTCTTT.

This clone was seen only once. This chain uses TRBV7-7 with TRBJ2-5, with D perhaps TRBD2 (5 bases). V lost 1 base and J 0 bases, leaving 15 bases between the germline ends. This CDR3 has 17 residues. Germline CDR1 SSHAT, CDR2 FNYEAQ (reference sequence). CDR3 region: CASSLEKPWTDQETQYF. The CDR3 region has the DNA TGTGCCAGCAGCTTAGAAAAACCTTGGACTGACCAAGAGACCCAGTACTTC.

The chain carries TRBV6-5 and TRBJ2-2, with a weak D call TRBD2 (5 bases). Germline CDR1 is MNHEY and CDR2 is SVGAGI. This CDR3 has 12 amino acids. The V end was cut by 8 bases, the J end by 6 bases, with 10 bases between. In nucleotides, the CDR3 is TGTGCCAGCCCGAAGAGGGCCGGGGAGCTGTTTTTT. It codes for CASPKRAGELFF.

This clone appeared a few times. The chain couples TRBV28 to TRBJ1-5; D is possibly TRBD1 (5 bases). There are 15 residues in the CDR3. V lost 10 bases, J lost 6 bases, and 22 bases lay in between. Germline assignment: CDR1 MDHEN and CDR2 SYDVKM. CDR3 in amino acids: CATQKAQGPSQPQHF. The CDR3 DNA reads TGTGCCACCCAGAAGGCTCAGGGTCCAAGTCAGCCCCAGCATTTT.

The chain employs TRBV7-3 and TRBJ2-5, with D tentatively TRBD1 (5 bases). The V end lost 0 bases, the J end lost 5 bases, and 13 bases lay between the germline ends. This CDR3 region has 15 residues. Germline-derived CDR1 and CDR2 are SGHTA and FQGTGA. CDR3 bases: TGTGCCAGCAGCTTAACGTCCAGGGCCCGGGAGACCCAGTACTTC. Its translation is CASSLTSRARETQYF.

The chain combines TRBV28 with TRBJ1-5; maybe TRBD1 (5 bases). Trimming took 3 bases from V and 6 from J, leaving 18 bases between them. This CDR3 is 16 amino acids long. Looked up from germline, CDR1 is MDHEN and CDR2 is SYDVKM. The CDR3 reads CASSFLFLGGSQPQHF. CDR3 in DNA: TGTGCCAGCAGTTTCCTCTTCCTTGGGGGTTCTCAGCCCCAGCATTTT.

The chain has TRBV6-2 or TRBV6-3 and TRBJ2-7, with 7 bases lining up with TRBD1. The CDR3 sequence is 18 residues long. Germline values: CDR1 MNHEY, CDR2 SVGEGT. The trim removed 2 bases at V and 0 bases at J, leaving 13 bases unmatched. This CDR3 reads CASSYHTGQPRSSYEQYF. The CDR3 nucleotides are TGTGCCAGCAGTTACCACACGGGACAGCCCCGGAGCTCCTACGAGCAGTACTTC.

The genes are TRBV7-6 and TRBJ1-2; weak D call: TRBD1 (5 bases). CDR1 is SGHVS, CDR2 FNYEAQ, per germline. V lost 1 base and J 4 bases, leaving 7 bases between the germline ends. The CDR3 is made up of 13 amino acids. CDR3 region: CASSLGGGYGYTF. The DNA of the CDR3 is TGTGCCAGCAGCTTAGGGGGCGGCTATGGCTACACCTTC.

The CDR3 nucleotides are TGCGCCAGCAGTGTTTCGCGGACAGGATACACCGGGGAGCTGTTTTTT. Residues: CASSVSRTGYTGELFF. The chain employs TRBV10-1 and TRBJ2-2; TRBD1 agrees at 7 bases. V lost 4 bases to trimming and J lost 3 bases; unmatched junction nucleotides: 8. Germline V gives CDR1 WNHNN, CDR2 SYGVQD (reference sequence). The CDR3 runs to 16 residues.

This sequence joins TRBV3-1 (or the pseudogene TRBV3-2) and TRBJ2-7; 8 nucleotides match TRBD1. This CDR3 is 14 amino acids long. Germline V gene lookup returns CDR1 LGHDT and CDR2 YNNKEL (reference sequence). The V segment lost 4 bases and the J segment 3 bases; nucleotides outside the gene matches: 5. CDR3 sequence reads: CASSRQGRNYEQYF. The DNA of the CDR3 is TGTGCCAGCAGCCGACAGGGGAGAAACTACGAGCAGTACTTC.

The rearrangement uses TRBV19 and TRBJ1-2, with 7 bases aligning to TRBD1. V dropped 5 bases and J dropped 3; count of bases not matched to a gene: 12. The CDR3 contains 16 residues. The germline CDR1 and CDR2 sequences are LNHDA and SQIVND (reference sequence). The DNA of the CDR3 is TGTGCCAGTAGTCCTGGACAGGCACGAGGATACTATGGCTACACCTTC. Amino acids: CASSPGQARGYYGYTF.

J is TRBJ2-7 and V is TRBV29-1; TRBD1 matches at 8 bases. The germline CDR1 and CDR2 sequences are SQVTM and ANQGSEA. V was pared by 4 bases and J by 6 bases, with 5 bases of the junction left unmatched. The CDR3 totals 12 residues. The CDR3 nucleotides read TGCAGCGTTGTCGACAGGGGACCCGAGCAGTACTTC. The encoded protein is CSVVDRGPEQYF.

The chain links TRBV1 to TRBJ2-2; TRBD2 was called by the table and not checked on the DNA. TRBV1 is a pseudogene locus. This CDR3 contains 17 residues. CDR3 coding DNA: TGCACCAGCAGCCAAGATCGACTAGCGGGAAGAGCCGGGGAGCTGTTTTTT. Translation gives CTSSQDRLAGRAGELFF.